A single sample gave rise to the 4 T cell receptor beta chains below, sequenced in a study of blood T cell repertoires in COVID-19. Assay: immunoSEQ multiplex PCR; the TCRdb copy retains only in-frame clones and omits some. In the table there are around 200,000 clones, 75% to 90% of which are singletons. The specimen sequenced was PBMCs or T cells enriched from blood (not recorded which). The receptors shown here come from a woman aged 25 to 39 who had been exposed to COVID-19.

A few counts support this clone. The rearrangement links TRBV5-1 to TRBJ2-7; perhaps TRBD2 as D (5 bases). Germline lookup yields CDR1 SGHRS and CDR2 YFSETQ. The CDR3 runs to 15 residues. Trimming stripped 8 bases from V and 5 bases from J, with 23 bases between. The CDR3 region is CASRAGRDFRDEQYF. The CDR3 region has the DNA TGCGCCAGTCGCGCGGGCCGCGATTTCCGGGACGAGCAGTACTTC.

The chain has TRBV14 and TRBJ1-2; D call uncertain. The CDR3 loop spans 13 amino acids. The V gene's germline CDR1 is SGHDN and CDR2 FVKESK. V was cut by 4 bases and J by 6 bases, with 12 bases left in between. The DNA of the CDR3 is TGTGCCAGCAGCCTCTGGAGAAGTAATGGCTACACCTTC. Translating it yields CASSLWRSNGYTF.

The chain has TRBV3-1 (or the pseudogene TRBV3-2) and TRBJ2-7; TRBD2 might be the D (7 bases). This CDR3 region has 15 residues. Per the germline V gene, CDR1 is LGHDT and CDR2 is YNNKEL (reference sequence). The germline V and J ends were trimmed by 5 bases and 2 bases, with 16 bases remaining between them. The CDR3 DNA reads TGTGCCAGCAGCAAGGGGGGGGACATTCCCTACGAGCAGTACTTC. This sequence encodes CASSKGGDIPYEQYF.

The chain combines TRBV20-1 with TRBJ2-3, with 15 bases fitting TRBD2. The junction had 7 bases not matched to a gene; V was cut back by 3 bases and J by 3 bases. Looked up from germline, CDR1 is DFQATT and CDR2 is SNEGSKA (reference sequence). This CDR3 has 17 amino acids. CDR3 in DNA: TGCAGTGCTAGTGGACTAGCGGGGGGGCGCGGAACAGATACGCAGTATTTT. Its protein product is CSASGLAGGRGTDTQYF.